This entry describes one T cell receptor beta chain. What it binds is not known. There are 16 residues in the CDR3. Germline loops: CDR1 SGHVS, CDR2 FQNEAQ. The V gene end was trimmed by 7 bases and the J gene end by 7 bases; junction bases not matched to a gene: 13. TCRdb ran MiXCR on the reads and lists one entry per CDR3 protein. The profile shows approximately 990,000 distinct CDR3 sequences, around 31% of them singletons. The sample is drawn from a study of T cell repertoires in cytomegalovirus infection. Study results and caveats: HLA-C-restricted CMV clonotypes gave the most frequent clonotype in two of eight donors. Summed public TCR beta family frequency identified CMV carriers bearing the relevant HLA.

The source was cultured CD8+ T cells from PBMCs, collected from culture after CMV antigen stimulation. The receptor was derived from a human donor in good health (CMV status not recorded). Some clones in this sample may be carry-over from other donors' samples. V gene TRBV7-8 combines with J gene TRBJ2-1; TRBD1 matches at 10 bases. This chain's CDR3 is CASISLPDRGRNEQFF. In DNA, the CDR3 is TGTGCCAGCATTTCCCTCCCGGACAGGGGGAGGAATGAGCAGTTCTTC.